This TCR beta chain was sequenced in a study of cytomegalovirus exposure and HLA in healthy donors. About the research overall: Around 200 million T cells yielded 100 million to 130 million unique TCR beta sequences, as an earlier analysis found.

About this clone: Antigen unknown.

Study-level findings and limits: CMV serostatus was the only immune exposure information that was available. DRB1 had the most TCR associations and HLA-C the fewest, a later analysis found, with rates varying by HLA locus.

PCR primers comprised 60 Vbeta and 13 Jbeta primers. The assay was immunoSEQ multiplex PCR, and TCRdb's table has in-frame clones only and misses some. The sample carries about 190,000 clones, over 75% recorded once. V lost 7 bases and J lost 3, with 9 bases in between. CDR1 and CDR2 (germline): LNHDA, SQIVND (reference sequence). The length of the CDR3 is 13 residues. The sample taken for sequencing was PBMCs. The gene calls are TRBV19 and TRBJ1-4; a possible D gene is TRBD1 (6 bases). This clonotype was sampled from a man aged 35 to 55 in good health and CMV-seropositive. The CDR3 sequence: CASMGGPNEKLFF. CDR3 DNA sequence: TGTGCCAGTATGGGGGGGCCTAATGAAAAACTGTTTTTT.